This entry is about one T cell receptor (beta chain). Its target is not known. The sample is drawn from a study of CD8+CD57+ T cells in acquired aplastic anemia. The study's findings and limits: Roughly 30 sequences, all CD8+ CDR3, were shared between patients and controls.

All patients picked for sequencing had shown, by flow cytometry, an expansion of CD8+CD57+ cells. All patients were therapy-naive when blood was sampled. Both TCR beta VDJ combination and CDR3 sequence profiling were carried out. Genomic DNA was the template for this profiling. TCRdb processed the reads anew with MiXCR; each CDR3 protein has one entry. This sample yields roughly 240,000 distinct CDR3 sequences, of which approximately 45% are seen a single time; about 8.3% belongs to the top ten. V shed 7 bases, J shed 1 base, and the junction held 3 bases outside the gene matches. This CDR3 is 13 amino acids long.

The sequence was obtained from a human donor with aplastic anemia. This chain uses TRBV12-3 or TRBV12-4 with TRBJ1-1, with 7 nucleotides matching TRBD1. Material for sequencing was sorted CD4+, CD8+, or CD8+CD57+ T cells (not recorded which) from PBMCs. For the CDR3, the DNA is TGTGCCAGCATCCGGACAGGGAACACTGAAGCTTTCTTT. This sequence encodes CASIRTGNTEAFF.